The rows below give T cell receptor beta chains drawn from one sample of a study of control samples from healthy donors and cancer patients. Method: immunoSEQ multiplex PCR; TCRdb's copy keeps in-frame clones and lacks some. There are 150,000 to 200,000 clones in the sample; 90% to 95% occur only once, and 4.1% lies in the top ten. Sequencing was done on a sample of blood. These receptors were taken from an older woman in good health. The CDR3 runs from the conserved cysteine through the conserved F or W. A D gene is named only where the DNA matches it firmly. Only part of the rows carry a size: once, few, many, or a class if the clone is expanded.

>TRBD2|-|TRBV6-6|TRBJ2-5
CASRPSGGVETQYF
TGTGCCAGCCGGCCAAGCGGGGGGGTGGAGACCCAGTACTTC
>-|-|TRBV5-1|TRBJ2-3
CASSYTTGGSASTDTQYF
TGCGCCAGCAGCTACACTACCGGGGGCTCTGCTAGCACAGATACGCAGTATTTT
>TRBD1|-|TRBV10-3|TRBJ2-4
CAISDRGLDKNIQYF
TGTGCCATCAGTGACAGGGGGCTTGACAAAAACATTCAGTACTTC
>-|-|TRBV7-9|TRBJ1-2
CASSLGRLYGYTF
TGTGCCAGCAGCTTAGGCAGGCTCTATGGCTACACCTTC
>-|-|TRBV18|TRBJ2-2
CASSVADANTGELFF
TGTGCCAGCTCTGTTGCCGACGCGAACACCGGGGAGCTGTTTTTT
>-|-|TRBV12-3/TRBV12-4|TRBJ1-6
CASNHGRNSPLHF
TGTGCCAGCAACCATGGAAGGAATTCACCCCTCCACTTT
>-|once|TRBV19|TRBJ1-5
CASSRFLQVVSNQPQHF
TGTGCCAGTTCCCGTTTTCTGCAGGTAGTTAGCAATCAGCCCCAGCATTTT
>TRBD2|-|TRBV4-1|TRBJ2-3
CASSQDPRTSGGSTDTQYF
TGCGCCAGCAGCCAAGATCCCCGAACTAGCGGGGGGAGCACAGATACGCAGTATTTT
>TRBD1|-|TRBV13|TRBJ1-1
CASSSQQGARGKAFF
TGTGCCAGCAGCTCTCAACAGGGGGCAAGGGGCAAAGCTTTCTTT
>-|-|TRBV5-1|TRBJ1-1
CASSLSVGAGTATEAFF
TGCGCCAGCAGCTTGAGTGTTGGGGCGGGGACGGCCACTGAAGCTTTCTTT
>-|-|TRBV10-3|TRBJ1-4
CAIGVRTPTNEKLFF
TGTGCCATCGGTGTCAGAACACCAACTAATGAAAAACTGTTTTTT
>-|-|TRBV6-2/TRBV6-3|TRBJ1-1
CASSYLTNTEAFF
TGTGCCAGCAGTTACTTGACGAACACTGAAGCTTTCTTT
>-|-|TRBV12-5|TRBJ2-2
CASGFGTGELFF
TGTGCTAGTGGTTTCGGTACCGGGGAGCTGTTTTTT
>TRBD2|-|TRBV5-4|TRBJ2-4
CASSLGGGAQNIQYF
TGTGCCAGCAGCCTTGGCGGGGGGGCCCAAAACATTCAGTACTTC
>-|-|TRBV6-5|TRBJ1-5
CASSPWSGVNQPQHF
TGTGCCAGCAGTCCATGGTCAGGGGTTAATCAGCCCCAGCATTTT
>TRBD1|-|TRBV6-2/TRBV6-3|TRBJ1-1
CASSYRQGADTEAFF
TGTGCCAGCAGTTACCGACAGGGGGCTGACACTGAAGCTTTCTTT
>TRBD2|-|TRBV19|TRBJ2-2
CARRGGGAYTGELFF
TGTGCCCGTCGCGGCGGGGGGGCATACACCGGGGAGCTGTTTTTT
>TRBD1|-|TRBV25-1|TRBJ2-3
CASSEGQVLTDTQYF
TGTGCCAGCAGTGAGGGACAGGTTCTCACAGATACGCAGTATTTT
>TRBD1|-|TRBV16|TRBJ1-6
CASSTGTGFSPLHF
TGTGCCAGCAGCACCGGGACAGGGTTTTCACCCCTCCACTTT
>-|-|TRBV2|TRBJ1-4
CASTRIREEKLFF
TGTGCCAGCACCCGCATCAGGGAAGAAAAACTGTTTTTT
>-|once|TRBV25-1|TRBJ1-2
CASSEYKFGSEYRGYTF
TGTGCCAGCAGTGAATATAAGTTTGGGTCGGAGTATAGGGGCTACACCTTC
>TRBD1|-|TRBV27|TRBJ1-2
CASSSARSGQGRRGYTF
TGTGCCAGCAGTTCTGCCCGATCAGGACAGGGGAGGCGAGGCTACACCTTC
>-|-|TRBV7-2|TRBJ2-7
CASSFYRDLYEQYF
TGTGCCAGCAGCTTCTACAGGGATCTCTACGAGCAGTACTTC
>-|-|TRBV4-1|TRBJ1-4
CASSQALREKLFF
TGCGCCAGCAGCCAAGCTCTGAGAGAAAAACTGTTTTTT
>-|-|TRBV7-9|TRBJ1-5
CASSRGTSDQPQHF
TGTGCCAGCAGCCGTGGGACGTCGGATCAGCCCCAGCATTTT
>-|-|TRBV12-5|TRBJ1-4
CASGLNPQGRANEKLFF
TGTGCTAGTGGTTTGAACCCCCAGGGGAGGGCTAATGAAAAACTGTTTTTT
>TRBD1|-|TRBV5-8|TRBJ2-3
CASSSTRQGSDTQYF
TGTGCCAGCAGCTCCACTCGACAGGGTTCAGATACGCAGTATTTT